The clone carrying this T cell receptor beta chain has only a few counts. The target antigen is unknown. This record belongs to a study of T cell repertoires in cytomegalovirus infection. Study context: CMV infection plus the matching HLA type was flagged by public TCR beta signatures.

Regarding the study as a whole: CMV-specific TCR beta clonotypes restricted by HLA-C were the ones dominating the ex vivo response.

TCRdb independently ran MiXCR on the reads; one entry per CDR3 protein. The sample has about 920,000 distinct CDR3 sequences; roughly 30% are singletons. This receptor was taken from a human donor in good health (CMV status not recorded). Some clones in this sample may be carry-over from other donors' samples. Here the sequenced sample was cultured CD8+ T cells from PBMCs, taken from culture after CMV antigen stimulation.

The CDR3 nucleotides read TGTGCCAGCACCGATAAAGTCTTCGGGACGTTGGGGGATGAAAAACTGTTTTTT. Translating gives CASTDKVFGTLGDEKLFF. V is TRBV28 and J is TRBJ1-4, with TRBD1 as a possible D gene (5 bases). This CDR3 comprises 18 residues. CDR1 MDHEN and CDR2 SYDVKM come from the germline V gene. Deletions cut 7 bases from V and 6 bases from J, with 27 bases between.